This TCR beta chain was identified in a study of OX40 agonist ivuxolimab in advanced cancers. Turning to the study itself: Under the entry rules, prior anti-PD-1, anti-PD-L1 or anti-CTLA-4 therapy was allowed, and about 40% had some.

No patient had autoimmune disease or received systemic immunosuppression. Blood was sampled at baseline, cycle 4 day 1, and cycle 7 day 1. CDR1 SNHLY and CDR2 FYNNEI come from the germline V gene. This CDR3 is built from 15 residues. Unmatched junction bases numbered 7, after V lost 6 bases and J lost 5 bases. TCRdb keeps only in-frame clones here, not all; method: immunoSEQ multiplex PCR. The table includes fewer than 55,000 clones, 81% detected once. A few counts support this clone. Specimen: CD4+ or CD8+ T cells sorted from blood, collected in a trial of the OX40 agonist ivuxolimab. The chain couples TRBV2 to TRBJ1-6; 7 bases agree with TRBD1. This receptor was obtained from an adult with an advanced solid tumor such as melanoma, head and neck, liver or kidney cancer. The CDR3 spells CASRGGQNNNSPLHF. CDR3 nucleotides: TGTGCCAGCAGAGGGGGACAGAATAATAATTCACCCCTCCACTTT. The full variable domain, completed using reference TRBV2 and TRBJ1-6, is EPEVTQTPSHQVTQMGQEVILRCVPISNHLYFYWYRQILGQKVEFLVSFYNNEISEKSEIFDDQFSVERPDGSNFTLKIRSTKLEDSAMYFCASRGGQNNNSPLHFGNGTRLTVT.